This T cell receptor (beta chain) comes out of a study of cytomegalovirus exposure and HLA in healthy donors. Across the study: Falling in the Caucasian-associated ancestry cluster were approximately 86% of under 500 genotyped donors. Study conclusions and caveats: Presence/absence analyses treated sequencing depth as roughly uniform across donors. By a later analysis, the bulk of CMV-associated TCR beta chains appeared HLA-restricted. It was only CMV serostatus that was available as immune exposure information.

Points on this clone: The antigen remains unidentified.

A multiplex PCR was run with 60 Vbeta primers and 13 Jbeta primers. Data came from immunoSEQ multiplex PCR; TCRdb stores just in-frame clones and leaves some out. The sample yields 310,000 or so clones, roughly 90% seen once. Trimming shortened V by 5 bases and J by 5 bases, and 12 bases separated the two germline ends. The germline V gene encodes CDR1 SQVTM and CDR2 ANQGSEA. CDR3 length: 12 residues. This clonotype originated in a woman between 18 and 29 years old in good health and CMV-seronegative. The gene calls are TRBV29-1 and TRBJ1-2, with TRBD1 as a possible D gene (6 bases). Sequenced: PBMCs. The CDR3 region has the DNA TGCAGCGTTTTATGGCAGGGGTATGGCTACACCTTC. Its translation: CSVLWQGYGYTF.